The 17 T cell receptor beta chains listed next were all sequenced from one sample in a study of blood T cell repertoires in COVID-19. TCRdb keeps only in-frame clones here, not all; method: immunoSEQ multiplex PCR. The sample records about 42,000 clones, roughly 79% being singletons. Material: peripheral blood. The receptor set was obtained from a woman of 80 years or more with acute or convalescent COVID-19.

This clone was seen only a few times. The chain has TRBV12-3 or TRBV12-4 and TRBJ1-1; perhaps TRBD1 as D (5 bases). V lost 6 bases to trimming and J lost 1 base, with 9 bases between them. The CDR3 has 13 amino acids. CDR3 DNA sequence: TGTGCCAGCAGCCGCACAGGGAACACTGAAGCTTTCTTT. Its translation is CASSRTGNTEAFF.

This clone showed up just once. The V call is TRBV30, the J call TRBJ1-6, with D unclear. Trimming stripped 3 bases from V and 1 base from J, with 10 bases between. The CDR3 extends over 15 amino acids. From germline, CDR1 is GTSNPN and CDR2 SVGIG (reference sequence). The CDR3 here is CAWSPRGSYNSPLHF. The CDR3 bases are TGTGCCTGGAGCCCCCGAGGATCCTATAATTCACCCCTCCACTTT.

V is TRBV10-3 and J is TRBJ2-1; 11 nucleotides agree with TRBD2. Losses at the gene ends were 8 bases for V and 2 bases for J; bases not matched to a gene: 2. The germline CDR1 and CDR2 sequences are ENHRY and SYGVKD. The CDR3 loop spans 14 amino acids. This chain's CDR3 is CAIQTSGAYNEQFF. The CDR3 nucleotides are TGTGCCATCCAGACTAGCGGGGCCTACAATGAGCAGTTCTTC.

The chain is built from TRBV7-3 and TRBJ2-2; D is uncertain. With 5 bases removed from V and 2 bases from J, the gap between germline ends came to 15 bases. The CDR3 has 16 amino acids. Germline CDR1 SGHTA, CDR2 FQGTGA. In DNA, the CDR3 is TGTGCCAGCAGCCGATACCTGACTGCAAACACCGGGGAGCTGTTTTTT. Residues: CASSRYLTANTGELFF.

This chain links TRBV5-1 with TRBJ1-5; 9 bases map to TRBD1. The CDR3 contains 14 residues. The J segment lost 7 bases and the V segment lost 4 bases, leaving 6 bases of the junction unmatched. Germline CDR1 is SGHRS and CDR2 is YFSETQ. Here the CDR3 DNA reads TGCGCCAGCAGCGGCGGACAGGGGAACCAGCCCCAGCATTTT. Its protein product is CASSGGQGNQPQHF.

The rearrangement joins TRBV30 to TRBJ1-1; D may be TRBD1 (6 bases). The V gene lost 1 base and the J gene lost 10 bases, with 16 bases spanning the gap. Germline values: CDR1 GTSNPN, CDR2 SVGIG (reference sequence). CDR3 size: 13 residues. The CDR3 region has the DNA TGTGCCTGGAGTGCATCCCGGGGGGCGTCAGCTTTCTTT. Amino acid sequence: CAWSASRGASAFF.

The V gene is TRBV27, the J gene TRBJ1-2; 8 nucleotides agree with TRBD1. The ends lost 3 bases at V and 5 bases at J; junction bases unmatched: 11. The CDR3 is made up of 16 amino acids. Per germline, CDR1 MNHEY and CDR2 SMNVEV (reference sequence). For the CDR3, the DNA is TGTGCCAGCAGTTTGGCTACAACAGGGGGTGGGTATGGCTACACCTTC. Residues: CASSLATTGGGYGYTF.

This sequence joins TRBV30 and TRBJ1-4; D might be TRBD1 (6 bases). Germline assignment: CDR1 GTSNPN and CDR2 SVGIG (reference sequence). V was shortened by 1 base and J by 0 bases, with 12 bases between the two germline ends. The CDR3 contains 16 residues. CDR3: CAWSGGRVTTNEKLFF. The CDR3 DNA reads TGTGCCTGGAGTGGGGGGCGGGTCACAACTAATGAAAAACTGTTTTTT. Looking up the rest from reference TRBV30 and TRBJ1-4 gives the full variable domain: SQTIHQWPATLVQPVGSPLSLECTVEGTSNPNLYWYRQAAGRGLQLLFYSVGIGQISSEVPQNLSASRPQDRQFILSSKKLLLSDSGFYLCAWSGGRVTTNEKLFFGSGTQLSVL.

The chain couples TRBV3-1 (or the pseudogene TRBV3-2) to TRBJ2-7; TRBD2 agrees at 7 bases. The J call may be faulty, since TRBJ2-1 better matches the DNA end. Per germline, CDR1 LGHDT and CDR2 YNNKEL (reference sequence). This CDR3 has 15 residues. The CDR3 nucleotides read TGTGCCAGCAGCCGCCCCGGGACTATCTACAATGAGCAGTTCTTC. This translates into CASSRPGTIYNEQFF.

This clone was observed a few times. The V gene is TRBV11-2, the J gene TRBJ1-2, with no clear D. V was pared by 3 bases and J by 3 bases, with 17 bases between. The CDR3 has 16 amino acids. Per germline, CDR1 SGHAT and CDR2 FQNNGV. CDR3 loop: CASSFNFLVGDYGYTF. CDR3 DNA: TGTGCCAGCAGCTTTAATTTTCTGGTGGGAGACTATGGCTACACCTTC.

This clone was counted only a few times. CDR3: CASSQGTGIGANVLTF. The CDR3 coding sequence is TGTGCCAGCAGCCAAGGGACAGGGATAGGGGCCAACGTCCTGACTTTC. The chain uses TRBV3-1 (or the pseudogene TRBV3-2) and TRBJ2-6; 8 positions agree with TRBD1. Germline V gene lookup returns CDR1 LGHDT and CDR2 YNNKEL (reference sequence). The CDR3 runs to 16 residues. Trimming cost V 1 base and J 4 bases; bases outside gene matches: 3.

The chain employs TRBV9 and TRBJ1-1, with 7 bases that match TRBD1. J gave up 12 bases and V 4 bases, and 12 bases lay outside the gene matches. There are 13 residues in the CDR3. Germline CDR1 and CDR2: SGDLS and YYNGEE. The CDR3 DNA follows: TGTGCCAGCAGCTCCGCGGAGGGGGCGAGAACTTTCTTT. This encodes CASSSAEGARTFF.

The chain uses TRBV19 and TRBJ2-7; unclear D gene. This CDR3 comprises 14 residues. Per the germline V gene, CDR1 is LNHDA and CDR2 is SQIVND (reference sequence). V was trimmed by 0 bases and J by 2 bases, leaving 8 bases between them. The CDR3 sequence: CASSIEVSTYEQYF. The DNA for the CDR3 is TGTGCCAGTAGTATAGAGGTGAGCACCTACGAGCAGTACTTC.

The rearrangement uses TRBV19 and TRBJ2-2, with D possibly matching TRBD1 (7 bases). The CDR3 spans 15 residues. CDR1 and CDR2 (germline): LNHDA, SQIVND (reference sequence). V was trimmed by 7 bases and J by 7 bases, leaving 19 bases between them. CDR3 sequence: CASIPRGAWIGELFF. CDR3 bases: TGTGCCAGTATCCCCAGGGGGGCGTGGATCGGGGAGCTGTTTTTT.

V and J are TRBV11-2 and TRBJ2-3; 14 nucleotides agree with TRBD2. Looked up from germline, CDR1 is SGHAT and CDR2 is FQNNGV. CDR3 length: 14 residues. The V gene end was trimmed by 6 bases and the J gene end by 10 bases; junction bases not matched to a gene: 6. The CDR3: CASRGLAGGQSQYF. The DNA of the CDR3 is TGTGCCAGCAGAGGACTAGCGGGAGGTCAGTCGCAGTATTTT.

This clone is a singleton in its sample. The chain carries TRBV3-1 (or the pseudogene TRBV3-2) and TRBJ1-3; D not resolved. The germline CDR1 and CDR2 sequences are LGHDT and YNNKEL (reference sequence). The CDR3 has 15 amino acids. V was cut by 6 bases and J by 0 bases, with 12 bases left in between. CDR3 sequence reads: CASSTRAGSGNTIYF. CDR3 bases: TGTGCCAGCAGTACGAGGGCCGGCTCTGGAAACACCATATATTTT.

Concerning this clone itself: The sample contains more than one DNA sequence encoding this CDR3. The chain uses TRBV27 and TRBJ1-1; tentative D call: TRBD1 (5 bases). The CDR3 sequence is 14 residues long. CDR1 is MNHEY and CDR2 is SMNVEV in the germline V gene (reference sequence). V lost 3 bases and J 1 base, leaving 9 bases between the germline ends. DNA for the CDR3: TGTGCCAGCAGTTTCCGGGGGTCGAACACTGAAGCTTTCTTT. It is translated as CASSFRGSNTEAFF.